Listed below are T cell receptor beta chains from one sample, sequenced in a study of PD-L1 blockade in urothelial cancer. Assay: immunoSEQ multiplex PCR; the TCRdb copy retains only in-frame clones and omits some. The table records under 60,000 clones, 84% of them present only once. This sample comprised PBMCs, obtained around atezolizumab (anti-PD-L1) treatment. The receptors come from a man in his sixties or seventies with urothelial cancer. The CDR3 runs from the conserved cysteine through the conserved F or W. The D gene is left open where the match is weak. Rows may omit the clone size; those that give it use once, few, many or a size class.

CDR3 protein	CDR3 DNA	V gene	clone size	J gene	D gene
CASSLSGTGGQYF	TGTGCCAGCAGCTTATCAGGGACAGGCGGGCAGTACTTC	TRBV7-3	.	TRBJ2-7	TRBD1
CASSLAQGGRVNQPQHF	TGTGCCAGCAGCTTAGCTCAGGGCGGTAGGGTCAATCAGCCCCAGCATTTT	TRBV7-9	.	TRBJ1-5	.
CASSLYVGSATGELFF	TGTGCCAGCAGTTTATACGTCGGGAGCGCCACCGGGGAGCTGTTTTTT	TRBV27	.	TRBJ2-2	.
CSVTGSSATYEQYF	TGCAGCGTGACAGGGTCATCTGCTACCTACGAGCAGTACTTC	TRBV29-1	.	TRBJ2-7	TRBD1
CAWSVRRGPTNEQFF	TGTGCCTGGAGTGTACGGCGGGGGCCTACAAATGAGCAGTTCTTC	TRBV30	.	TRBJ2-1	.
CASSQTGQGSQPQHF	TGTGCCAGCAGCCAAACTGGACAGGGGAGTCAGCCCCAGCATTTT	TRBV28	.	TRBJ1-5	TRBD1
CASSPKGAGGRGYTF	TGTGCCAGCAGCCCTAAAGGGGCAGGGGGTAGAGGCTACACCTTC	TRBV14	.	TRBJ1-2	TRBD1
CASSRRQGSSGANVLTF	TGTGCCAGTAGCAGGAGACAGGGGAGCTCTGGGGCCAACGTCCTGACTTTC	TRBV19	.	TRBJ2-6	TRBD1
CASSLLLRTSSGDEQFF	TGCGCCAGCAGCTTGTTACTTCGGACTTCCTCCGGCGATGAGCAGTTCTTC	TRBV5-1	.	TRBJ2-1	.
CASSLADGQGTQYF	TGTGCCAGCAGCTTGGCCGACGGGCAGGGGACCCAGTACTTC	TRBV5-4	.	TRBJ2-5	.
CASRDRGQANEKLFF	TGTGCCAGCCGGGACAGGGGGCAGGCTAATGAAAAACTGTTTTTT	TRBV2	once	TRBJ1-4	TRBD1
CASSLEQSMNTEAFF	TGTGCCAGCAGCTTAGAACAGAGCATGAACACTGAAGCTTTCTTT	TRBV7-2	.	TRBJ1-1	.
CASSFMGYTF	TGTGCCAGCAGTTTCATGGGCTACACCTTC	TRBV6-1	.	TRBJ1-2	.
CASSFISGPGGEQYF	TGCGCCAGCAGCTTCATTAGCGGACCAGGGGGCGAGCAGTACTTC	TRBV5-1	few	TRBJ2-7	.
CASIDQGVVQETQYF	TGTGCCAGCATAGATCAGGGGGTGGTCCAAGAGACCCAGTACTTC	TRBV2	.	TRBJ2-5	TRBD1
CASTRNGDSSYEQYF	TGTGCCAGCACACGGAACGGGGACAGCTCCTACGAGCAGTACTTC	TRBV2	.	TRBJ2-7	TRBD1
CASSDSGTGNEKLFF	TGTGCCAGCAGCGACTCTGGGACAGGAAATGAAAAACTGTTTTTT	TRBV9	.	TRBJ1-4	TRBD1
CASSLSPGNIQYF	TGTGCCAGCAGCTTAAGCCCAGGGAACATTCAGTACTTC	TRBV7-3	.	TRBJ2-4	.
CASSPPGSKAFYEQYF	TGTGCCAGCTCACCGCCCGGGTCCAAAGCTTTTTACGAGCAGTACTTC	TRBV18	.	TRBJ2-7	.
CASSLTGQGVASLGANVLTF	TGTGCCAGCAGCCTAACTGGACAGGGGGTCGCCTCTCTGGGGGCCAACGTCCTGACTTTC	TRBV4-2	.	TRBJ2-6	TRBD1
CASSQTWDRGSGELFF	TGTGCCAGCTCGCAGACTTGGGACAGGGGATCCGGGGAGCTGTTTTTT	TRBV18	.	TRBJ2-2	TRBD1
CASSSLHRTPGELFF	TGTGCCAGCAGTTCCTTACATCGGACACCCGGGGAGCTGTTTTTT	TRBV6-5	.	TRBJ2-2	.
CASSQGLQAFSYEQYF	TGCGCCAGCAGCCAAGGGTTACAGGCGTTCTCCTACGAGCAGTACTTC	TRBV4-1	.	TRBJ2-7	.
CASRLAGGTIYF	TGTGCCAGCAGGTTGGCAGGGGGCACCATATATTTT	TRBV5-6	.	TRBJ1-3	TRBD1
CASSAREAGVGETQYF	TGTGCCAGCAGCGCTCGAGAAGCGGGAGTAGGTGAGACCCAGTACTTC	TRBV7-8	.	TRBJ2-5	TRBD2
CASSAGTGGNSPLHF	TGTGCCAGCAGTGCTGGGACAGGCGGGAATTCACCCCTCCACTTT	TRBV6-1	.	TRBJ1-6	TRBD1
CASSEITGSYNEQFF	TGTGCCAGCAGTGAAATCACAGGCTCCTACAATGAGCAGTTCTTC	TRBV2	.	TRBJ2-1	.
CASKPGGQPQHF	TGTGCCAGTAAACCAGGGGGTCAGCCCCAGCATTTT	TRBV6-4	.	TRBJ1-5	TRBD1
CASSYGQGRAETQYF	TGTGCCAGCAGTTACGGCCAGGGAAGGGCAGAGACCCAGTACTTC	TRBV6-5	.	TRBJ2-5	.
CASSRGAEVADTQYF	TGTGCCAGCAGCCGGGGGGCAGAGGTGGCAGATACGCAGTATTTT	TRBV7-3	.	TRBJ2-3	.
CASNGLGRNTGELFF	TGTGCCAGCAATGGCCTGGGGCGTAACACCGGGGAGCTGTTTTTT	TRBV2	.	TRBJ2-2	.
CASTVSGGSATEAFF	TGTGCCAGTACCGTCTCCGGGGGATCAGCGACTGAAGCTTTCTTT	TRBV19	.	TRBJ1-1	.
CASSVGTAEAFF	TGTGCCAGCAGCGTTGGGACTGCTGAAGCTTTCTTT	TRBV9	.	TRBJ1-1	.
CASTLLRGAEAFF	TGTGCCAGCACCCTCCTGCGAGGCGCCGAGGCTTTCTTT	TRBV28	.	TRBJ1-1	.
CASSLVRTGELFF	TGTGCCAGCAGCTTAGTACGGACCGGGGAGCTGTTTTTT	TRBV7-9	.	TRBJ2-2	.
CASSQEAEPTDTQYF	TGCGCCAGCAGCCAAGAAGCGGAACCCACAGATACGCAGTATTTT	TRBV4-3	.	TRBJ2-3	.
CASVRYTEAFF	TGTGCCAGCGTCCGGTACACTGAAGCTTTCTTT	TRBV6-1	.	TRBJ1-1	.
CASRRTGADTQYF	TGTGCCAGTAGACGGACAGGAGCAGATACGCAGTATTTT	TRBV19	.	TRBJ2-3	TRBD1
CASSVLRTGELFF	TGTGCCAGCAGTGTTCTACGAACCGGGGAGCTGTTTTTT	TRBV6-1	.	TRBJ2-2	.
CASSHNGLAGRNEQFF	TGTGCCAGCAGCCACAATGGGCTAGCGGGTCGCAATGAGCAGTTCTTC	TRBV14	.	TRBJ2-1	TRBD2
CASSLVGAGEQFF	TGTGCCAGCAGCTTAGTGGGGGCTGGTGAGCAGTTCTTC	TRBV11-3	.	TRBJ2-1	.
CASSDGDRGNEQFF	TGTGCCAGCAGTGATGGGGACAGGGGCAATGAGCAGTTCTTC	TRBV6-5	.	TRBJ2-1	TRBD1
CSVAGTGSYGYTF	TGCAGCGTAGCCGGGACAGGGTCTTATGGCTACACCTTC	TRBV29-1	.	TRBJ1-2	TRBD1
CASSLRPGTGNTEAFF	TGTGCCAGCAGCTTACGTCCCGGGACAGGGAACACTGAAGCTTTCTTT	TRBV5-6	.	TRBJ1-1	TRBD1
CASSLGHKGGYTF	TGTGCCAGCAGTCTCGGCCATAAGGGGGGCTACACCTTC	TRBV27	.	TRBJ1-2	.
CASSSVLQETQYF	TGTGCCAGTAGTTCCGTCCTTCAAGAGACCCAGTACTTC	TRBV19	.	TRBJ2-5	.
CASSPVGSSPLHF	TGTGCCAGCAGCCCAGTGGGGAGTTCACCCCTCCACTTT	TRBV7-3	.	TRBJ1-6	.
CASRRQTDGANVLTF	TGTGCCAGCAGAAGGCAGACTGACGGGGCCAACGTCCTGACTTTC	TRBV6-6	.	TRBJ2-6	.
CASSTGGSRGYTF	TGTGCCAGTAGTACGGGGGGCTCAAGAGGCTACACCTTC	TRBV19	once	TRBJ1-2	.
CATSREKTGGQKVQYF	TGTGCCACCAGCAGAGAAAAGACAGGGGGTCAGAAAGTCCAGTACTTC	TRBV15	.	TRBJ2-7	TRBD1
CASSLGGDYGYTF	TGTGCCAGCAGTTTGGGCGGGGACTATGGCTACACCTTC	TRBV28	.	TRBJ1-2	.